The entry below describes one T cell receptor beta chain. This sample also contains other DNA sequences that code for the same CDR3. Sequencing used immunoSEQ multiplex PCR; TCRdb keeps in-frame clones, though not all of them. The sample includes more than 250,000 clones, 90% of them seen just once. CDR1 and CDR2 (germline): SEHNR, FQNEAQ (reference sequence). V lost 3 bases to trimming and J lost 1 base, with 5 bases between them. The CDR3 loop spans 13 amino acids. The data derive from a study of blood T cell repertoires in COVID-19. Study-level information: T cells, B-cell-depleted T cells, or PBMCs provided the cDNA or gDNA that served as material.

Sequencing used PBMCs or T cells enriched from blood (not recorded which). The chain employs TRBV7-9 and TRBJ2-3; D gene ambiguous. This receptor was identified in a woman aged 18-35 years with acute COVID-19. CDR3 region: CASSFGGTDTQYF. The DNA of the CDR3 is TGTGCCAGCAGCTTCGGTGGCACAGATACGCAGTATTTT.